This TCR beta chain derives from a study of T cells in Graves' hyperthyroidism and ophthalmopathy (dated by TCRdb to 2018 to 2020). In terms of the full investigation: Peripheral blood was sampled at the time of initial diagnosis, prior to any treatment. The paper reports TCR Vbeta CDR3 sequencing of fewer than 150 peripheral blood samples: approximately 41 ophthalmopathy, roughly 74 hyperthyroidism and 17 progressor patients. Thyroid tissue and blood T-cell repertoires from about six Graves' hyperthyroidism patients were also compared in the study. An independent validation cohort of around 19 hyperthyroidism patients and about 16 patients who later progressed to ophthalmopathy tested prospective prediction of ophthalmopathy. The roughly 100 discovery patients were randomly divided into training and test sets at a 7:3 ratio. After blood sampling, hyperthyroidism patients were treated with methimazole at a starting dose of 30 mg daily, and ophthalmopathy patients were treated with high-dose intravenous methylprednisolone. To identify TCR V-J signatures that set the groups apart, the researchers used a discovery cohort of 100 patients, made up of some 41 with Graves' ophthalmopathy and 55 to 65 with stable Graves' hyperthyroidism.

Study-wide findings and limitations: Most expanded thyroid clonotypes (frequency above 0.001) were also detected in blood, suggesting blood repertoires may reflect thyroid immune responses. In validation, the model predicted progression to ophthalmopathy with approximately 71% sensitivity and 72% to 85% specificity, a median of approximately 6.7 months before onset. No statistical method was used to set the sample size in advance, and investigators knew the group allocation. Ophthalmopathy was separated from stable hyperthyroidism by a 13 V-J signature model, with approximately 89% sensitivity and roughly 81% specificity obtained in cross-validation and 80%/75% obtained in testing.

After removal of 7 bases from V and 5 bases from J, the junction retains 9 bases not matched to a gene. The CDR3 sequence holds 15 residues, the cysteine and phenylalanine included. Solely the CDR3 DNA is kept, with 45 bases framed from the first base. Based on the germline V gene, the CDR1 and CDR2 sequences are SGHDN and FVKESK. The TCR beta CDR3 regions were amplified from RNA transcripts. The first round of RT-PCR for the TCR CDR3 was performed with the HTBI primer set and the Qiagen OneStep RT-PCR kit. The libraries were constructed in a second round of multiplex PCR and then size-selected and purified. Paired-end sequencing of the libraries was performed with 100 bp reads on an Illumina HiSeq2000. The original methods were these. SOAPnuke was used to process the raw data, removing reads that contained adapters or uncalled bases, had a mean Phred below 15, or lacked an exact match to the constant primer or identifier. High-quality paired reads were merged using COPE v1.2.5, and each unique nucleotide sequence was defined as a clonotype. MiTCR v1.1 was used to align clonotypes to the IMGT TRBV, TRBD and TRBJ reference segments. The analysis included only V-J combinations with a frequency above 0.0001, which together covered 99% to 99.2% of the repertoires. A TCS score was defined as the ratio between F50 (clonal expansion) and ExV (chaos), using BLOSUM62-based TCRdist between CDR3 peptides within each V-J. Welch's t-statistics and random forest reduced roughly 500 V-J features to some 14, which were used in a naive Bayes classifier (R e1071). The public reads were reprocessed in TCRdb via fastp at Q25 and MiXCR, keeping in-frame beta chains. For every CDR3 protein sequence, its rows merge into one entry that carries the most common genes and DNA. These V and J calls originate from TCRdb's pipeline instead of the authors' own analysis. For this sample there are hundreds of thousands of distinct CDR3 sequences; under 15% appear just once. About 13% of the sample rests with the top ten.

In the ophthalmopathy patients, disease was moderately to severely active, with a Clinical Activity Score of 3 or more, a NOSPECS grade of 4 or more, and a duration of less than 3 months. Patients with uncontrolled infections, other autoimmune diseases, pregnancy or lactation were excluded. Diagnoses were established on the basis of clinical symptoms, serum thyroxine and TRAb, thyroid ultrasound, and orbital computed tomography. PBMCs were separated from approximately 10 ml of fresh peripheral blood using Ficoll-Paque density gradient centrifugation. Total RNA was extracted using Trizol reagent, and RNA quality was assessed on an Agilent 2100 Bioanalyzer. As regards this clonotype: Its recognized antigen is unknown. The input lacks base qualities; no much larger clone sits a single base away.

The chain uses TRBV14 and TRBJ2-3; 10 bases in between match TRBD1. The sequenced sample consisted of blood. The clonotype originates from a man between 18 and 29 years old with Graves' ophthalmopathy. The CDR3 protein sequence reads: CASNHRDRGQDTQYF. DNA sequence: TGTGCCAGCAACCACCGGGACAGGGGCCAAGATACGCAGTATTTT.